This TCR beta chain was sequenced in a study of radiotherapy plus CTLA-4 blockade in lung cancer. Deletions cut 7 bases from V and 7 bases from J, with 20 bases between. This CDR3 is 15 amino acids long. Per the germline V gene, CDR1 is MRHNA and CDR2 is SNTAGT. Study-wide results and limits: Clones derived from tumor TCRs expanded in blood after radiotherapy plus ipilimumab. Reportedly, early blood T cell clone dynamics best predicted response, with interferon-beta.

Receiving focal radiation plus CTLA-4 blockade with ipilimumab were patients who had chemo-refractory metastatic non-small-cell lung cancer. The method was immunoSEQ multiplex PCR; TCRdb's version includes in-frame clones alone and lacks a portion of them. The sample consists of tens of thousands of clones, roughly four fifths of them appearing once. As regards this clone: Antigen: not known.

This chain uses TRBV6-4 with TRBJ2-1, with D possibly TRBD2 on 7 matching bases. The sequencing used peripheral blood, collected from a patient treated with radiotherapy plus ipilimumab. This sequence was found in a human donor with non-small cell lung cancer that progressed on radiotherapy plus ipilimumab. The CDR3 region is CASTPHAGGPNEQFF. The CDR3 region has the DNA TGTGCCAGCACCCCCCACGCCGGGGGGCCTAATGAGCAGTTCTTC.